A single sample is the source of the 22 T cell receptor beta chains below, sequenced in a study of cytomegalovirus exposure and HLA in healthy donors. It was with 60 Vbeta and 13 Jbeta primers that the PCR ran. Produced via immunoSEQ multiplex PCR; TCRdb's table is partial and in-frame only. The data show about 30,000 clones, around nine tenths seen once. The source material was PBMCs. These receptors all stem from a boy aged 10-17 years in good health and CMV-seronegative.

The V and J genes are TRBV11-2 and TRBJ2-7, with 9 bases identical to TRBD1. V trimming: 5 bases; J trimming: 4 bases; junction bases outside the gene matches: 12. The CDR3 sequence is 16 residues long. CDR1 is SGHAT, CDR2 FQNNGV, per germline. For the CDR3, the DNA is TGTGCCAGCAGCACTTACAGGGGGCGCGAAGGGTACGAGCAGTACTTC. This translates into CASSTYRGREGYEQYF.

This chain links TRBV9 with TRBJ2-1; 7 bases fit TRBD1. The length of the CDR3 is 16 residues. The V gene end was trimmed by 3 bases and the J gene end by 0 bases; junction bases not matched to a gene: 6. Per the germline V gene, CDR1 is SGDLS and CDR2 is YYNGEE. The chain's CDR3 is CASSASTGPSYNEQFF. CDR3 bases: TGTGCCAGCAGCGCCTCGACAGGGCCCTCCTACAATGAGCAGTTCTTC.

CDR3: CASSETVAGAGHEQYF. The CDR3, as DNA: TGTGCCAGCAGTGAAACCGTAGCGGGGGCGGGTCACGAGCAGTACTTC. This chain connects TRBV25-1 to TRBJ2-7; 9 bases align to TRBD2. The CDR3 is 16 residues long. Germline V gene sequence: CDR1 MGHDK, CDR2 SYGVNS. Trimming took 2 bases from V and 5 from J; bases not matched to a gene: 10.

This rearrangement joins TRBV6-5 to TRBJ2-1; 11 nucleotides match TRBD1. Germline values: CDR1 MNHEY, CDR2 SVGAGI. The length of the CDR3 is 12 residues. V dropped 4 bases and J dropped 15; count of bases not matched to a gene: 5. DNA of the CDR3: TGTGCCAGCAGTTCGGACAGGGGGCGACGGTTCTTC. This gives the protein CASSSDRGRRFF.

This clone has only a few counts. This chain connects TRBV6-1 to TRBJ1-1; D might be TRBD1 (5 bases). V dropped 3 bases and J dropped 1 base, with 6 bases sitting between them. Germline lookup yields CDR1 MNHNS and CDR2 SASEGT. This CDR3 has 13 amino acids. Here the CDR3 DNA reads TGTGCCAGCAGTGACAGGGAGAACACTGAAGCTTTCTTT. Translated: CASSDRENTEAFF.

The chain links TRBV30 to TRBJ2-7, with D tentatively TRBD1 (6 bases). Per germline, CDR1 GTSNPN and CDR2 SVGIG (reference sequence). There are 12 residues in the CDR3. V lost 2 bases, J lost 6 bases, and 11 bases lay in between. The CDR3: CAWSTQGAEQYF. The CDR3 bases are TGTGCCTGGAGTACACAGGGAGCCGAGCAGTACTTC.

The chain has TRBV6-5 and TRBJ2-3, with 7 bases identical to TRBD2. The CDR3 is 16 amino acids. With 4 bases clipped from V and 3 bases from J, the junction kept 10 bases outside the gene matches. CDR1 is MNHEY, CDR2 SVGAGI, per germline. CDR3 amino acids: CASSLGSGDRTDTQYF. The CDR3 DNA follows: TGTGCCAGCAGTTTAGGGAGCGGGGATAGGACAGATACGCAGTATTTT.

The count of this clone is one. The chain links TRBV7-8 to TRBJ2-2, with a possible D match to TRBD1 (6 bases). Germline CDR1 and CDR2: SGHVS and FQNEAQ. This CDR3 is built from 14 residues. V gave up 5 bases and J gave up 5 bases, with 12 bases separating them. The CDR3 loop reads CASSRDIGTGELFF. The DNA of the CDR3 is TGTGCCAGCAGCAGGGACATAGGAACCGGGGAGCTGTTTTTT.

The chain employs TRBV4-2 and TRBJ2-1; unclear D gene. This CDR3 has 19 residues. The germline V and J ends were trimmed by 0 bases and 0 bases, with 18 bases remaining between them. Per germline, CDR1 LGHNA and CDR2 YNFKEQ. The CDR3 sequence: CASSQDLSYSFNSYNEQFF. The CDR3 coding sequence is TGTGCCAGCAGCCAAGATCTATCCTACTCATTTAACTCCTACAATGAGCAGTTCTTC.

The V call is TRBV2, the J call TRBJ1-1; 7 nucleotides match TRBD1. The V and J ends lost 7 bases and 1 base, in that order; junction bases with no gene match: 9. Germline CDR1 is SNHLY and CDR2 is FYNNEI. The CDR3 covers 15 residues. CDR3 bases: TGTGCCAGCAAGAGAACAGGGGTAGGGAACACTGAAGCTTTCTTT. This gives the protein CASKRTGVGNTEAFF.

The CDR3 DNA reads as TGTGCCAGCAGCGCAACAGGGCTAGCCGGGGAGCTGTTTTTT. Translation: CASSATGLAGELFF. The V gene is TRBV7-6, the J gene TRBJ2-2; D may be TRBD1 (6 bases). Trimming pared 5 bases from V and 6 bases from J, leaving 13 bases between. This CDR3 is 14 amino acids long. CDR1 is SGHVS, CDR2 FNYEAQ, per germline.

This chain joins TRBV4-3 and TRBJ2-7; D is perhaps TRBD1 (6 bases). Between the trimmed V and J ends, which lost 0 bases and 1 base, there was a span of 13 bases. Germline V gene lookup returns CDR1 LGHNA and CDR2 YSLEER. CDR3 size: 16 residues. CDR3: CASSQDRIRGSYEQYF. The DNA for the CDR3 is TGCGCCAGCAGCCAAGACCGGATTAGGGGGTCCTACGAGCAGTACTTC.

This chain links TRBV27 with TRBJ2-7, with D possibly being TRBD1 (6 bases). The V gene's germline CDR1 is MNHEY and CDR2 SMNVEV (reference sequence). V was cut by 5 bases and J by 7 bases, with 21 bases left in between. The length of the CDR3 is 15 residues. The CDR3 DNA reads as TGTGCCAGCAGTATAATACAGGGTTCCCCCAGGGAGCAGTACTTC. Encoded protein: CASSIIQGSPREQYF.

The chain carries TRBV5-5 and TRBJ2-3; no clear D gene. This CDR3 region has 15 residues. Germline CDR1 SGHKS, CDR2 YYEKEE (reference sequence). V lost 1 base and J 0 bases, leaving 9 bases between the germline ends. The CDR3 DNA reads as TGTGCCAGCAGCTTGATCAGTTCTAGCACAGATACGCAGTATTTT. It codes for CASSLISSSTDTQYF.

This chain links TRBV25-1 with TRBJ2-7, with D perhaps TRBD2 (6 bases). Germline V gene sequence: CDR1 MGHDK, CDR2 SYGVNS. Between the trimmed V and J ends, which lost 5 bases and 0 bases, there was a span of 11 bases. This CDR3 has 14 residues. CDR3 protein: CASSWPGSSYEQYF. CDR3 coding DNA: TGTGCCAGCAGTTGGCCCGGGAGCTCCTACGAGCAGTACTTC.

The chain combines TRBV6-4 with TRBJ2-2; a possible D gene is TRBD1 (5 bases). Germline CDR1 is MRHNA and CDR2 is SNTAGT. Trimming cost V 2 bases and J 5 bases, with 12 bases left between them. The CDR3 totals 15 residues. The CDR3 sequence is CASSDGQGETGELFF. The DNA for the CDR3 is TGTGCCAGCAGTGACGGGCAGGGTGAAACCGGGGAGCTGTTTTTT.

The rearrangement uses TRBV4-3 and TRBJ2-7; 7 bases line up with TRBD1. From germline, CDR1 is LGHNA and CDR2 YSLEER. Unmatched junction bases numbered 10, after V lost 4 bases and J lost 1 base. The CDR3 length is 16 residues. The CDR3 region is CASSRTRDSGSYEQYF. The DNA for the CDR3 is TGCGCCAGCAGCCGAACCCGGGACAGTGGTTCCTACGAGCAGTACTTC.

In DNA, the CDR3 is TGTGCCAGCAGCTTGGTTTATAGGAGTACTGCGAACACCGGGGAGCTGTTTTTT. This encodes CASSLVYRSTANTGELFF. The V call is TRBV5-8, the J call TRBJ2-2, with D unclear. The germline V and J ends were trimmed by 0 bases and 0 bases, with 15 bases remaining between them. The CDR3 sequence is 18 residues long. CDR1 and CDR2 from the germline V gene are SGHTS and YDEGEE.

The chain recombines TRBV6-5 with TRBJ1-1; a possible D gene is TRBD1 (5 bases). This CDR3 spans 14 amino acids. V gave up 6 bases and J gave up 4 bases, with 15 bases separating them. Per the germline V gene, CDR1 is MNHEY and CDR2 is SVGAGI. The CDR3 sequence is CASSPGELATEAFF. In nucleotides, the CDR3 is TGTGCCAGCAGCCCGGGGGAATTGGCCACTGAAGCTTTCTTT.

This clone was observed once. The chain uses TRBV27 and TRBJ1-3; 7 bases are shared with TRBD1. Trimming at V came to 2 bases and at J to 0 bases, leaving 4 bases not matched to a gene. Per germline, CDR1 MNHEY and CDR2 SMNVEV (reference sequence). There are 16 residues in the CDR3. The CDR3 region is CASSLKGQSSGNTIYF. Here the CDR3 DNA reads TGTGCCAGCAGTTTAAAGGGACAGAGCTCTGGAAACACCATATATTTT.

This chain links TRBV5-6 with TRBJ1-2, with 8 bases that match TRBD1. The V gene end was trimmed by 4 bases and the J gene end by 8 bases; junction bases not matched to a gene: 7. This CDR3 comprises 13 residues. Per germline, CDR1 SGHDT and CDR2 YYEEEE. The CDR3 sequence: CASSQPDRGGYTF. The DNA for the CDR3 is TGTGCCAGCAGCCAACCCGACAGGGGAGGCTACACCTTC.

The J gene is TRBJ2-7, the V gene TRBV5-1; 7 nucleotides match TRBD1. This CDR3 comprises 14 residues. V was clipped by 0 bases and J by 2 bases; unmatched bases: 2. CDR1 SGHRS and CDR2 YFSETQ come from the germline V gene. CDR3 sequence (DNA): TGCGCCAGCAGCTTGGGTGACAGGGCCTACGAGCAGTACTTC. Protein product: CASSLGDRAYEQYF.